These T cell receptor beta chains were read from a single sample in a study of blood T cell repertoires in COVID-19. Profiled with immunoSEQ multiplex PCR; TCRdb holds only in-frame clones, not every one. The data show around 100,000 clones, around 86% seen once. What was sequenced was peripheral blood. These TCRs come from a woman older than 75 with acute or convalescent COVID-19. CDR3s include the opening cysteine and the closing phenylalanine or tryptophan. The D gene is left open where the match is weak. Only part of the rows carry a size: once, few, many, or a class if the clone is expanded.

V,size,J,D,DNA,CDR3
TRBV2,-,TRBJ1-1,-,TGTGCCAGCAGTAATCAGGGGTCGGGTGAAGCTTTCTTT,CASSNQGSGEAFF
TRBV18,-,TRBJ1-1,-,TGTGCCAGCTCACCACGAGACGGGGATGAAGCTTTCTTT,CASSPRDGDEAFF
TRBV3-1/TRBV3-2,-,TRBJ2-1,-,TGTGCCAGCAGCCAAGTATACTCCCACAATGAGCAGTTCTTC,CASSQVYSHNEQFF
TRBV12-5,-,TRBJ1-2,TRBD1,TGTGCTAGTGGTTACCGGGACAGAACTAACTATGGCTACACCTTC,CASGYRDRTNYGYTF
TRBV6-4,-,TRBJ1-1,TRBD1,TGTGCCAGCAGGGCCTCCGGGACAGGGAGTGAAGCTTTCTTT,CASRASGTGSEAFF
TRBV24-1,few,TRBJ2-1,TRBD2,TGTGCCACCAGTGATATGGGGGCTAGCGGGAGTGGTGAGCAGTTCTTC,CATSDMGASGSGEQFF
TRBV28,-,TRBJ1-4,-,TGTGCCAGCAGTTCACCAGGGGAGGGTAATGAAAAACTGTTTTTT,CASSSPGEGNEKLFF
TRBV6-1,-,TRBJ1-6,-,TGTGCCAGCAGGGTTGCAGGTCCCTATAATTCACCCCTCCACTTT,CASRVAGPYNSPLHF
TRBV6-6,-,TRBJ2-7,TRBD1,TGTGCCAGCAGCGGGACAGTCTACGAGCAGTACTTC,CASSGTVYEQYF
TRBV11-2,-,TRBJ2-2,TRBD1,TGTGCCAGCAGCTTAGTATTACACAGGGGGAACACCGGGGAGCTGTTTTTT,CASSLVLHRGNTGELFF
TRBV3-1/TRBV3-2,-,TRBJ1-3,-,TGTGCCAGCAGACCTCAGGGATCTGGAAACACCATATATTTT,CASRPQGSGNTIYF
TRBV7-8,-,TRBJ1-1,-,TGTGCCAGCAGCTTAGGGGGAGGGGTGGGCACTGAAGCTTTCTTT,CASSLGGGVGTEAFF
TRBV6-5,-,TRBJ2-7,TRBD2,TGTGCCAGCAGTCTCGGACTAGCGGGAGCCGAGCAGTACTTC,CASSLGLAGAEQYF
TRBV10-3,-,TRBJ2-1,-,TGTGCCATCAGCCGCCCCCAGGACGGGAGCTCCTACAATGAGCAGTTCTTC,CAISRPQDGSSYNEQFF
TRBV19,-,TRBJ2-7,-,TGTGCCAGTAGTGCGGGACTGATTTCCTACGAGCAGTACTTC,CASSAGLISYEQYF
TRBV5-1,-,TRBJ2-7,TRBD2,TGCGCCAGCAGCAATAGCGGGAGTGGCTACGAGCAGTACTTC,CASSNSGSGYEQYF
TRBV7-8,-,TRBJ2-3,-,TGTGCCAGCAGCCCCGGGAGATATAGGCAGTATTTT,CASSPGRYRQYF
TRBV30,-,TRBJ1-5,-,TGTGCCTGGAGTGCAGATAGCAATCAGCCCCAGCATTTT,CAWSADSNQPQHF
TRBV2,-,TRBJ2-5,-,TGTGCCAGCCTCCGAGGGGAGACCCAGTACTTC,CASLRGETQYF
TRBV30,-,TRBJ1-1,-,TGTGCCTGGAGTCCACCCCTTTGGGGGGTGAACACTGAAGCTTTCTTT,CAWSPPLWGVNTEAFF
TRBV6-2/TRBV6-3,-,TRBJ1-1,-,TGTGCCAGCAGCCCCCGGGGTGCCGCTGAAGCTTTCTTT,CASSPRGAAEAFF
TRBV4-1,once,TRBJ1-1,-,TGCGCCAGCAGCCATCCCTACACTGAAGCTTTCTTT,CASSHPYTEAFF
TRBV19,-,TRBJ1-1,-,TGTGCCAGTAGTACCAGCTCTCAGGGTCTTGAAGCTTTCTTT,CASSTSSQGLEAFF
TRBV10-3,-,TRBJ2-4,-,TGTGCCATCAGTCGCGGGAATGCCAAAAACATTCAGTACTTC,CAISRGNAKNIQYF
TRBV29-1,once,TRBJ2-5,TRBD2,TGCAGCGTTGGCTACGGGAGGGCCGGGAGGGAGACCCAGTACTTC,CSVGYGRAGRETQYF
TRBV20-1,-,TRBJ1-2,-,TGCAGTGCTAGTGCCACAGGGAAAGCTAACTATGGCTACACCTTC,CSASATGKANYGYTF
TRBV27,-,TRBJ2-7,-,TGTGCCAGCAGACTACAGGGAACCCACGAGCAGTACTTC,CASRLQGTHEQYF
TRBV6-2/TRBV6-3,-,TRBJ2-5,TRBD2,TGTGCCAGCAGTCTCCCGACTAGCGGGGGGTCGAGGGAGACCCAGTACTTC,CASSLPTSGGSRETQYF
TRBV7-9,-,TRBJ2-5,-,TGTGCCAGCAGCAGGTCTGCGGGACAAGAGACCCAGTACTTC,CASSRSAGQETQYF
TRBV9,-,TRBJ1-6,-,TGTGCCAGCAGCGCCCAAGGGGCTCGAGGTTCACCCCTCCACTTT,CASSAQGARGSPLHF
TRBV5-1,-,TRBJ1-1,-,TGCGCCAGCAGCCCGAAGCGGGGCACTGAAGCTTTCTTT,CASSPKRGTEAFF
TRBV6-1,-,TRBJ2-5,-,TGTGCCAGCAGTGCAGGGCAGGGGATGGGCCAAGAGACCCAGTACTTC,CASSAGQGMGQETQYF
TRBV6-6,-,TRBJ1-3,TRBD1,TGTGCCAGCATGGACAGGGTGGCCTCTGGAAACACCATATATTTT,CASMDRVASGNTIYF
TRBV5-4,-,TRBJ2-2,TRBD2,TGTGCCAGCAGCTCGGAAGCGGGAAGCGGGACCGGGGAGCTGTTTTTT,CASSSEAGSGTGELFF
TRBV5-1,-,TRBJ1-3,TRBD1,TGCGCCAGCAGCTCCCAACAGGGGGCGCATGGAAACACCATATATTTT,CASSSQQGAHGNTIYF
TRBV6-1,few,TRBJ2-4,TRBD2,TGTGCCAGCAGTGAAAATCAGCTAGCGGGAGGGCCTTGGAACATTCAGTACTTC,CASSENQLAGGPWNIQYF
TRBV2,-,TRBJ2-1,TRBD2,TGTGCCAGCAGTCCGGGACTAGCGGGAGGAGTAGAACAGTTCTTC,CASSPGLAGGVEQFF